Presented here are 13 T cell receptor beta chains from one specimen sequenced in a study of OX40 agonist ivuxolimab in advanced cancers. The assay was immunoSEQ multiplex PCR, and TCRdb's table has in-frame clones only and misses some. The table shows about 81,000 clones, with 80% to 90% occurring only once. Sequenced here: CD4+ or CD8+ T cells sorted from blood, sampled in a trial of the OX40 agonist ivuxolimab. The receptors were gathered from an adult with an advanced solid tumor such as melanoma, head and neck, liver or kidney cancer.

The CDR3 bases are TGTGCCAGCAGCTTATACAGCGGGGGGGCCAATGAGCAGTTCTTC. Protein sequence: CASSLYSGGANEQFF. This rearrangement joins TRBV7-9 to TRBJ2-1; 10 bases match TRBD2. The V segment lost 2 bases and the J segment 6 bases; nucleotides outside the gene matches: 4. Germline V gene data show CDR1 as SEHNR and CDR2 as FQNEAQ (reference sequence). This CDR3 comprises 15 residues.

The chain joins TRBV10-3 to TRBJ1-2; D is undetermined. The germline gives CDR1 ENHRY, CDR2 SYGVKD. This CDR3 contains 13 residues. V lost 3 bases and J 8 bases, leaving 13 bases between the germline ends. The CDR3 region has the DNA TGTGCCATCAGTGATTTCCAGGAGGAAGGCTACACCTTC. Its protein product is CAISDFQEEGYTF.

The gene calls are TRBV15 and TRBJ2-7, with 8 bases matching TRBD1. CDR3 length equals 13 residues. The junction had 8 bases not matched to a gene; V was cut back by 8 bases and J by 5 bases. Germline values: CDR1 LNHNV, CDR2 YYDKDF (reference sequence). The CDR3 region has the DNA TGTGCCACCTCGGTGGGCAGGGGGCACGAGCAGTACGTC. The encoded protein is CATSVGRGHEQYV.

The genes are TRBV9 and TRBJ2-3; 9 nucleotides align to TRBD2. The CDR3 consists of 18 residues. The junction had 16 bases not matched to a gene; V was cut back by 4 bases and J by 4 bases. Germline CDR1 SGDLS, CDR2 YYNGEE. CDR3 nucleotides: TGTGCCAGCAGCTTAGCCACTAGCGGCGGGAGGGCTGCAGATACGCAGTATTTT. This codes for CASSLATSGGRAADTQYF. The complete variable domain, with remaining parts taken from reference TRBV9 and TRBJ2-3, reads DSGVTQTPKHLITATGQRVTLRCSPRSGDLSVYWYQQSLDQGLQFLIQYYNGEERAKGNILERFSAQQFPDLHSELNLSSLELGDSALYFCASSLATSGGRAADTQYFGPGTRLTVL.

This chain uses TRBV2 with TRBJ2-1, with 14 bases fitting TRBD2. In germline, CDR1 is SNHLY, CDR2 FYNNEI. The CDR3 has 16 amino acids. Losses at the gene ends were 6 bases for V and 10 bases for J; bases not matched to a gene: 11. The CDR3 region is CASRRPGTSGSREQFF. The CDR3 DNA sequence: TGTGCCAGCAGGCGCCCCGGGACTAGCGGGAGTAGGGAGCAGTTCTTC. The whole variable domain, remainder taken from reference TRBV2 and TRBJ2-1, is EPEVTQTPSHQVTQMGQEVILRCVPISNHLYFYWYRQILGQKVEFLVSFYNNEISEKSEIFDDQFSVERPDGSNFTLKIRSTKLEDSAMYFCASRRPGTSGSREQFFGPGTRLTVL.

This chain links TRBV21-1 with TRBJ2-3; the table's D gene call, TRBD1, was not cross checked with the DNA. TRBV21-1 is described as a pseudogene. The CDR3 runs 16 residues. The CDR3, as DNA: TGTGCCAGCAGCACACCCGGGACAGGGGAGGAAGATACGCAGTATTTT. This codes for CASSTPGTGEEDTQYF.

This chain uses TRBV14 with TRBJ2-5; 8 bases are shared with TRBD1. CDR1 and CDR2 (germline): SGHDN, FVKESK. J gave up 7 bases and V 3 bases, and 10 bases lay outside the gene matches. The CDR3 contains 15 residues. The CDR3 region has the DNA TGTGCCAGCAGCCACCTCCGGACAGGGCCCTGGACCCAGTACTTC. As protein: CASSHLRTGPWTQYF. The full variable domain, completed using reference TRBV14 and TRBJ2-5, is EAGVTQFPSHSVIEKGQTVTLRCDPISGHDNLYWYRRVMGKEIKFLLHFVKESKQDESGMPNNRFLAERTGGTYSTLKVQPAELEDSGVYFCASSHLRTGPWTQYFGPGTRLLVL.

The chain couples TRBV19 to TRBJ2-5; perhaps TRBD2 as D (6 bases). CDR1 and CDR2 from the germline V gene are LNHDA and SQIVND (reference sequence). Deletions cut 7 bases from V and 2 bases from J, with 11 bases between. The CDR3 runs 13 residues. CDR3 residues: CASTAGRQETQYF. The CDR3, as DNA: TGTGCCAGTACCGCGGGGAGGCAAGAGACCCAGTACTTC.

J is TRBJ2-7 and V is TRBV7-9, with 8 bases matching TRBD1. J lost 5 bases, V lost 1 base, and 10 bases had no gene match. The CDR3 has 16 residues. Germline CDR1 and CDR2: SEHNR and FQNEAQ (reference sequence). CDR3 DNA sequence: TGTGCCAGCAGCTTAGTCTGGACAGGGAGGTCCCACGAGCAGTACTTC. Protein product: CASSLVWTGRSHEQYF.

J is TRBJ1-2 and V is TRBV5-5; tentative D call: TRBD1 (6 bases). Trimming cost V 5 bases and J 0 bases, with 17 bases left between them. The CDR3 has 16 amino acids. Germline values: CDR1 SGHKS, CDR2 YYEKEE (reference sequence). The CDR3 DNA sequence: TGTGCCAGCAGTTCCATTATAGGACAGACTAACTATGGCTACACCTTC. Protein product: CASSSIIGQTNYGYTF.

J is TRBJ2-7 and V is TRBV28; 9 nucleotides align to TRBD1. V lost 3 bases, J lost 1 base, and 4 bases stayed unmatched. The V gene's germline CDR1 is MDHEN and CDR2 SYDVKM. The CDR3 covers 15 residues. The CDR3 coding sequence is TGTGCCAGCAGTTTGGGACAGGGACTATCCTACGAGCAGTACTTC. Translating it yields CASSLGQGLSYEQYF.

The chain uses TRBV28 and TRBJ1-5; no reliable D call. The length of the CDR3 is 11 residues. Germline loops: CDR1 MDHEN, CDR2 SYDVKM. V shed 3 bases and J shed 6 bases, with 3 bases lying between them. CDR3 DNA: TGTGCCAGCAGTTTTAGTCAGCCCCAGCATTTT. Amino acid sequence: CASSFSQPQHF.

CDR3 DNA sequence: TGTGCCAGCAGCTTACCGGCGGGCCCCTTCACCGGGGAGCTGTTTTTT. Translation gives CASSLPAGPFTGELFF. The chain is built from TRBV11-3 and TRBJ2-2; D may be TRBD2 (5 bases). The CDR3 runs 16 residues. Germline CDR1 SGHNT, CDR2 YENEEA. Trimming pared 2 bases from V and 4 bases from J, leaving 14 bases between.